One and the same sample provided the 4 T cell receptor beta chains below, sequenced in a study. In TCRdb, the RT-PCR reads were re-called with MiXCR into one record per CDR3 protein. The sample consists of 550,000 to 750,000 distinct CDR3 sequences, 11% to 15% of them appearing once. The specimen sequenced was memory CD4+ T cells from blood. All receptors come from a female donor in good health, serving as a healthy control.

The V and J genes are TRBV6-2 or TRBV6-3 and TRBJ2-2, with 8 bases fitting TRBD2. V was pared by 6 bases and J by 4 bases, with 16 bases of the junction left unmatched. Germline V gene lookup returns CDR1 MNHEY and CDR2 SVGEGT. This CDR3 region has 18 residues. The CDR3 bases are TGTGCCAGCAGGGAGCTCCCGGGAGGGCCAAGAAGCACCGGGGAGCTGTTTTTT. It translates to CASRELPGGPRSTGELFF.

In its sample, this clonotype was seen many times. The chain couples TRBV7-2 to TRBJ2-3; the D call may be TRBD1 or TRBD2 (5 bases each). Germline assignment: CDR1 SGHTA and CDR2 FQGNSA. CDR3 length: 16 amino acids. Trimming stripped 5 bases from V and 0 bases from J, with 15 bases between. CDR3 DNA: TGTGCCAGCAGCCCGAGGGGTCCTTCTAGCACAGATACGCAGTATTTT. Encoded protein: CASSPRGPSSTDTQYF.

This clonotype occurred a few times. J is TRBJ2-5 and V is TRBV6-1, with TRBD2 as a possible D gene (6 bases). The germline gives CDR1 MNHNS, CDR2 SASEGT. V lost 5 bases and J lost 1, with 17 bases in between. The CDR3 runs to 16 residues. CDR3 nucleotide sequence: TGTGCCAGCAGTTACGACTGGCGGGGAATCCAAGAGACCCAGTACTTC. Its translation: CASSYDWRGIQETQYF.

The chain is built from TRBV6-5 and TRBJ1-2; tentative D call: TRBD1 (5 bases). V was cut by 10 bases and J by 4 bases, with 16 bases left in between. CDR1 MNHEY and CDR2 SVGAGI come from the germline V gene. This CDR3 region has 13 residues. The DNA of the CDR3 is TGTGCCACCTTAAATCCGGGACGCTATGGCTACACCTTC. It codes for CATLNPGRYGYTF.